Following are 14 T cell receptor beta chains from one sample sequenced in a study of T-cell memory formation after mild COVID-19. Each CDR3 protein is one row after TCRdb ran MiXCR on the 5' RACE reads. The table lists 180,000 or so distinct CDR3 sequences, 11% of them singletons. The source material was PBMCs or a T cell subset sorted from them (not recorded which). All receptors derive from a man aged 18 to 30 who had mild COVID-19 (a few samples of this study predate the infection). Cell type and time point are not known.

The chain combines TRBV6-5 with TRBJ1-3; D not resolved. CDR3 length equals 14 residues. Trimming removed 7 bases from V and 1 base from J, with 11 bases in between. Germline V gene sequence: CDR1 MNHEY, CDR2 SVGAGI. The CDR3 bases are TGTGCCAGCAAGGCGAGCCGATCTGGAAACACCATATATTTT. Translating it yields CASKASRSGNTIYF.

The chain links TRBV5-1 to TRBJ1-1, with D hard to call. Trimming pared 2 bases from V and 5 bases from J, leaving 13 bases between. The germline CDR1 and CDR2 sequences are SGHRS and YFSETQ. The CDR3 has 14 amino acids. CDR3 sequence reads: CASSFRGIGTEAFF. Here the CDR3 DNA reads TGCGCCAGCAGCTTTCGGGGAATAGGTACTGAAGCTTTCTTT.

The J gene is TRBJ2-7, the V gene TRBV18; D is possibly TRBD1 or TRBD2 (7 bases each). Germline V lookup: CDR1 KGHSH, CDR2 LQKENI. The CDR3 has 12 residues. V lost 1 base to trimming and J lost 9 bases, with 10 bases between them. This CDR3 is CASSPLRGGQYF. In nucleotides, the CDR3 is TGTGCCAGCTCACCACTCAGGGGGGGGCAGTACTTC.

This clonotype was picked up a small number of times. The chain couples TRBV12-3 or TRBV12-4 to TRBJ1-2; no clear D gene. The CDR3 sequence is 13 residues long. The ends were cut back, 6 bases at V and 2 bases at J, with 10 bases in the middle. CDR3 in amino acids: CASSQTVNYGYTF. In DNA, the CDR3 is TGTGCCAGCAGCCAGACGGTAAACTATGGCTACACCTTC.

In its sample, this clonotype was seen a few times. The chain couples TRBV3-1 to TRBJ2-5; 7 nucleotides match TRBD2. CDR3 length: 15 residues. V lost 5 bases to trimming and J lost 3 bases; unmatched junction nucleotides: 9. CDR1 is LGHDT, CDR2 YNNKEL, per germline (reference sequence). As DNA, the CDR3 is TGTGCCAGCAGCGCCTTGGGAGGGGCCAAAGAGACCCAGTACTTC. Amino acids: CASSALGGAKETQYF.

The chain employs TRBV25-1 and TRBJ2-3; a possible D gene is TRBD1 (6 bases). Trimming cost V 3 bases and J 2 bases, with 15 bases left between them. The germline CDR1 and CDR2 sequences are MGHDK and SYGVNS. There are 16 residues in the CDR3. Here the CDR3 DNA reads TGTGCCAGCAGTGAGTGGGCAGGGGTCATCACAGATACGCAGTATTTT. This codes for CASSEWAGVITDTQYF.

The J gene is TRBJ1-2, the V gene TRBV3-1, with a weak D call TRBD1 (5 bases). Germline values: CDR1 LGHDT, CDR2 YNNKEL (reference sequence). The CDR3 sequence is 14 residues long. The germline V and J ends were trimmed by 4 bases and 2 bases, with 11 bases remaining between them. Here the CDR3 reads CASSRGTENYGYTF. The CDR3 nucleotides read TGTGCCAGCAGCCGAGGGACGGAGAACTATGGCTACACCTTC.

In this sample, this clonotype turned up a few times. V usage is TRBV18 and J usage is TRBJ1-1; unclear D gene. Trimming pared 0 bases from V and 4 bases from J, leaving 6 bases between. The germline CDR1 and CDR2 sequences are KGHSH and LQKENI. This CDR3 is built from 13 residues. The CDR3 nucleotides read TGTGCCAGCTCACCACCGAGCAGCACTGAAGCTTTCTTT. Amino acid sequence: CASSPPSSTEAFF.

This clonotype was observed a few times. The gene calls are TRBV6-5 and TRBJ1-3; the D gene is possibly TRBD1 (6 bases). The CDR3 runs 13 residues. The germline V and J ends were trimmed by 8 bases and 8 bases, with 16 bases remaining between them. Looked up from germline, CDR1 is MNHEY and CDR2 is SVGAGI. The CDR3 coding sequence is TGTGCCAGCCGCGCGGGGGGCAGAGACACCATATATTTT. This gives the protein CASRAGGRDTIYF.

Many counts were recorded for this clonotype. The gene calls are TRBV4-3 and TRBJ2-4; TRBD2 matches 9 bases. The CDR3 spans 15 residues. CDR1 is LGHNA, CDR2 YSLEER, per germline. V was pared by 4 bases and J by 8 bases, with 9 bases of the junction left unmatched. CDR3 nucleotide sequence: TGCGCCAGCAGCCGACGAGCGGGGGGTCGGGACATTCAGTACTTC. Translated, it gives CASSRRAGGRDIQYF.

This clonotype showed up many times. The rearrangement uses TRBV7-2 and TRBJ2-5; TRBD1 agrees at 9 bases. J gave up 4 bases and V 5 bases, and 8 bases lay outside the gene matches. The CDR3 spans 15 residues. Germline assignment: CDR1 SGHTA and CDR2 FQGNSA. DNA of the CDR3: TGTGCCAGCAGCGTAGAGGGACAGGGTGGAGAGACCCAGTACTTC. It codes for CASSVEGQGGETQYF.

The rearrangement uses TRBV7-2 and TRBJ2-4; D is unresolved. The CDR3 runs to 13 residues. Per germline, CDR1 SGHTA and CDR2 FQGNSA. V was cut by 2 bases and J by 5 bases, with 7 bases left in between. CDR3 sequence (DNA): TGTGCCAGCAGCTTATCGGCTCAAAACATTCAGTACTTC. Its translation is CASSLSAQNIQYF.

This clonotype was counted at least ten times. V usage is TRBV7-2 and J usage is TRBJ2-6; unclear D gene. This CDR3 has 13 residues. V dropped 3 bases and J dropped 3 bases, with 3 bases sitting between them. Germline lookup yields CDR1 SGHTA and CDR2 FQGNSA. The CDR3 region is CASSFFGANVLTF. CDR3 sequence (DNA): TGTGCCAGCAGCTTCTTTGGGGCCAACGTCCTGACTTTC.

This clonotype was seen more than once but under ten times. The chain employs TRBV7-6 and TRBJ2-1; either TRBD1 or TRBD2 may fit D (7 bases each). CDR3 length: 16 residues. CDR1 is SGHVS, CDR2 FNYEAQ, per germline. The V gene lost 0 bases and the J gene lost 8 bases, with 17 bases spanning the gap. The CDR3 loop reads CASSLARVRGGDEQFF. The CDR3 coding sequence is TGTGCCAGCAGCTTAGCGCGAGTCAGGGGGGGGGATGAGCAGTTCTTC.